This T cell receptor (beta chain) was sequenced in a study of prognosis after radiotherapy for stage I lung cancer. Looking at the study overall: A biologically effective dose of at least 100 Gy came via 3-5 SBRT fractions.

All patients were node-negative on CT and PET/CT, without prior chemotherapy, radiotherapy or other malignancies. Genomic DNA served as the source from which two-round multiplex PCR generated TCR beta CDR3 amplicons. First-round PCR amplification was performed with primers specific to each TRBV and TRBJ gene. TCRdb redid the calling of the multiplex PCR reads with MiXCR, one entry per CDR3 protein. The sample records 45,000 to 70,000 distinct CDR3 sequences, roughly 29% being singletons. This clonotype was found many times. The TCR originated in a donor aged 50 or older with non-small cell lung cancer. This specimen was PBMCs, taken before or after stereotactic body radiation therapy (not recorded which).

The CDR3 protein is CASRGGGHEQFF. As DNA, the CDR3 is TGTGCCAGCAGGGGCGGGGGGCATGAGCAGTTCTTC. V gene TRBV9 combines with J gene TRBJ2-1; TRBD2 matches at 8 bases. Trimming cost V 5 bases and J 8 bases; bases outside gene matches: 3. Germline V gene sequence: CDR1 SGDLS, CDR2 YYNGEE. This CDR3 has 12 amino acids.